This TCR beta chain originates from a study of T cells in Graves' hyperthyroidism and ophthalmopathy. Study information: Once the initial diagnosis was made, peripheral blood was obtained before any treatment.

The V and J ends lost 5 bases and 5 bases, in that order; junction bases with no gene match: 10. This CDR3 spans 17 amino acids. Germline values: CDR1 SGHVS, CDR2 FQNEAQ. Patients having uncontrolled infection, another autoimmune disease, pregnancy or lactation were not included. Thyroid ultrasound, orbital computed tomography, clinical symptoms, and serum thyroxine and TRAb underpinned diagnoses. Amplification yielded TCR beta CDR3 regions, with RNA transcripts as the source. The HTBI primer set was used in a first-round RT-PCR of the TCR CDR3. TCRdb redid the calling of the multiplex PCR reads with MiXCR, one entry per CDR3 protein. Here the sample spans 700,000 to 850,000 distinct CDR3 sequences, 30% to 40% being singletons.

The chain links TRBV7-8 to TRBJ2-6; TRBD1 matches at 9 bases. The receptor was derived from a woman in her 40s with Graves' hyperthyroidism. Sequenced sample: blood. CDR3 DNA: TGTGCCAGCAGCGCGCCGGGACAGGGCCTTCGGGCCAACGTCCTGACTTTC. As protein: CASSAPGQGLRANVLTF. The whole variable domain, filled in from reference TRBV7-8 and TRBJ2-6, reads GAGVSQSPRYKVAKRGQDVALRCDPISGHVSLFWYQQALGQGPEFLTYFQNEAQLDKSGLPSDRFFAERPEGSVSTLKIQRTQQEDSAVYLCASSAPGQGLRANVLTFGAGSRLTVL.